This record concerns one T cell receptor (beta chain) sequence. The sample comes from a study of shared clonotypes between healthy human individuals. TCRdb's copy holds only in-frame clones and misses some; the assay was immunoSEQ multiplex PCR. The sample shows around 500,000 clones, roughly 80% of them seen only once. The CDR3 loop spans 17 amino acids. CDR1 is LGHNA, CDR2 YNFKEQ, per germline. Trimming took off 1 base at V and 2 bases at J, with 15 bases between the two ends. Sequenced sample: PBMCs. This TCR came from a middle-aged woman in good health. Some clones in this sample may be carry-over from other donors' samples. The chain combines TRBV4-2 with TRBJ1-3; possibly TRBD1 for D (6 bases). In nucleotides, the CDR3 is TGTGCCAGCAGCCAAGGGGGGCCCCCAGGGGCTGGAAACACCATATATTTT. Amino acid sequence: CASSQGGPPGAGNTIYF.